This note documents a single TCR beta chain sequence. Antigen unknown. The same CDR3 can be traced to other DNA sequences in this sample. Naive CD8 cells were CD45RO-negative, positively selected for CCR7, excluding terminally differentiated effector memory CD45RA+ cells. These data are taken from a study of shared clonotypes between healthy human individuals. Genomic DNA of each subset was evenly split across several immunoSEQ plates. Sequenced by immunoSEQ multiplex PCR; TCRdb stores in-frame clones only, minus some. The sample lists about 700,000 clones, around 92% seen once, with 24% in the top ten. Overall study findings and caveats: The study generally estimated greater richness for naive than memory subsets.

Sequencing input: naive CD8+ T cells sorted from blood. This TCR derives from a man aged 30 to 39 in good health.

The CDR3 DNA reads as TGTGCCAGCAGCGTAGACTCGGGGTCCGGAAACACCATATATTTT. As protein: CASSVDSGSGNTIYF. This sequence joins TRBV9 and TRBJ1-3; no clear D gene. V lost 0 bases to trimming and J lost 4 bases, with 11 bases between them. Germline values: CDR1 SGDLS, CDR2 YYNGEE. The CDR3 has 15 amino acids.